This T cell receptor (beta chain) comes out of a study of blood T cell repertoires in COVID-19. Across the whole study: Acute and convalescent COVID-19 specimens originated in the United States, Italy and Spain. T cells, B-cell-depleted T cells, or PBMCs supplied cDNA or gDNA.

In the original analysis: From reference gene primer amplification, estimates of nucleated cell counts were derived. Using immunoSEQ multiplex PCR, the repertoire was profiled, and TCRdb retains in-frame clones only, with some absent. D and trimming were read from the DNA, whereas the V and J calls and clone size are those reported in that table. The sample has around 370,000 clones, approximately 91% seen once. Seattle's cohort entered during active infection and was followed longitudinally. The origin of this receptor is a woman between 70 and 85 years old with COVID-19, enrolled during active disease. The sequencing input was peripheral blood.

The chain's CDR3 is CAGPRQPNEKLFF. The CDR3 region has the DNA TGTGCCGGACCCCGACAGCCTAATGAAAAACTGTTTTTT. The chain carries TRBV27 and TRBJ1-4, with a possible D match to TRBD1 (5 bases). With 11 bases removed from V and 3 bases from J, the gap between germline ends came to 13 bases. CDR1 and CDR2 from the germline V gene are MNHEY and SMNVEV (reference sequence). CDR3 length: 13 residues.